These 25 T cell receptor beta chains were all obtained from the same sample, sequenced in a study of shared clonotypes between healthy human individuals. Using immunoSEQ multiplex PCR, the repertoire was profiled, and TCRdb retains in-frame clones only, with some absent. The sample records approximately 2,000,000 clones, under 95% being singletons. The source material was naive CD4+ T cells from PBMCs. Documented subset: CD45RA+ positively selected. The receptors were sampled from a man aged 18 to 30 in good health. Some clones in this sample may be carry-over from other donors' samples.

The V gene is TRBV11-2, the J gene TRBJ2-1, with D possibly being TRBD1 (6 bases). V lost 1 base and J 12 bases, leaving 10 bases between the germline ends. The CDR3 has 12 residues. Germline CDR1 is SGHAT and CDR2 is FQNNGV. The CDR3 bases are TGTGCCAGCAGCTTAGGCGTGACAGGGCAGTTCTTC. It translates to CASSLGVTGQFF.

The gene calls are TRBV29-1 and TRBJ2-1; D not resolved. CDR1 is SQVTM, CDR2 ANQGSEA, per germline. This CDR3 spans 10 amino acids. V gave up 6 bases and J gave up 12 bases, with 12 bases separating them. The CDR3 DNA sequence: TGCAGCGTGAGGACGGCTTTGCAGTTCTTC. As protein: CSVRTALQFF.

The chain recombines TRBV7-3 with TRBJ2-7, with 8 bases aligning to TRBD2. There are 15 residues in the CDR3. CDR1 is SGHTA and CDR2 is FQGTGA in the germline V gene. V shed 5 bases, J shed 4 bases, and the junction held 10 bases outside the gene matches. CDR3: CASSPGSGSTYEQYF. For the CDR3, the DNA is TGTGCCAGCAGCCCAGGGAGCGGGAGTACGTACGAGCAGTACTTC.

CDR3 sequence (DNA): TGTGCCAGCTCCGACAGGGGGCGAGAGACCCAGTACTTC. Its protein product is CASSDRGRETQYF. This chain links TRBV18 with TRBJ2-5, with 10 positions matching TRBD1. Germline loops: CDR1 KGHSH, CDR2 LQKENI. Trimming cost V 6 bases and J 4 bases; bases outside gene matches: 2. This CDR3 contains 13 residues.

The chain has TRBV6-1 and TRBJ1-6, with 7 nucleotides matching TRBD1. The CDR3 is 15 amino acids. The V segment lost 4 bases and the J segment 4 bases; nucleotides outside the gene matches: 4. Germline values: CDR1 MNHNS, CDR2 SASEGT. In nucleotides, the CDR3 is TGTGCCAGCAGTGGGGGGACAGCGTATAATTCACCCCTCCACTTT. As protein: CASSGGTAYNSPLHF.

The chain is built from TRBV15 and TRBJ2-3, with D tentatively TRBD2 (5 bases). This CDR3 has 15 residues. Trimming stripped 0 bases from V and 6 bases from J, with 13 bases between. From germline, CDR1 is LNHNV and CDR2 YYDKDF (reference sequence). This chain's CDR3 is CATSRENGIVDTQYF. In DNA, the CDR3 is TGTGCCACCAGCAGAGAAAACGGGATTGTGGATACGCAGTATTTT.

V is TRBV28 and J is TRBJ2-3; D gene unclear. Trimming took 6 bases from V and 4 from J, leaving 17 bases between them. The CDR3 consists of 15 residues. The germline CDR1 and CDR2 sequences are MDHEN and SYDVKM. The CDR3 spells CASRGNSVWADTQYF. The CDR3 coding sequence is TGTGCCAGCAGGGGGAACAGCGTATGGGCAGATACGCAGTATTTT.

In regard to this clone: Other DNA variants within this sample encode the same CDR3. The rearrangement uses TRBV28 and TRBJ2-7; D uncertain. The CDR3 loop spans 12 amino acids. Germline assignment: CDR1 MDHEN and CDR2 SYDVKM. The germline V and J ends were trimmed by 3 bases and 3 bases, with 6 bases remaining between them. The CDR3 sequence: CASSFDLYEQYF. The CDR3 DNA follows: TGTGCCAGCAGTTTTGACCTCTACGAGCAGTACTTC.

V is TRBV6-5 and J is TRBJ2-5; D gene unclear. The CDR3 sequence is 13 residues long. The germline CDR1 and CDR2 sequences are MNHEY and SVGAGI. The V end lost 3 bases, the J end lost 5 bases, and 10 bases lay between the germline ends. In DNA, the CDR3 is TGTGCCAGCAGTTATCCCGCTGCGGAGACCCAGTACTTC. Its protein product is CASSYPAAETQYF.

This chain connects TRBV7-8 to TRBJ2-7; D possibly corresponds to TRBD2 (6 bases). Germline-derived CDR1 and CDR2 are SGHVS and FQNEAQ. This CDR3 is built from 13 residues. The V gene lost 3 bases and the J gene lost 4 bases, with 10 bases spanning the gap. The CDR3 DNA reads TGTGCCAGCAGCTTTGGAGGGAGGTACGAGCAGTACTTC. Protein: CASSFGGRYEQYF.

CDR3 in amino acids: CASGAWLAEYNEQFF. As DNA, the CDR3 is TGTGCCAGCGGGGCGTGGCTAGCCGAATACAATGAGCAGTTCTTC. The chain recombines TRBV11-2 with TRBJ2-1, with D possibly called TRBD1 or TRBD2 (5 bases each). V shed 8 bases and J shed 4 bases, with 18 bases lying between them. The CDR3 has 15 residues. Germline V gene sequence: CDR1 SGHAT, CDR2 FQNNGV.

The V gene is TRBV28, the J gene TRBJ2-2; TRBD2 agrees at 9 bases. Germline values: CDR1 MDHEN, CDR2 SYDVKM. This CDR3 region has 18 residues. V shed 3 bases, J shed 7 bases, and the junction held 15 bases outside the gene matches. The CDR3 nucleotides read TGTGCCAGCAGTTTCGGCGGGAGGGCCTCGGGGTTGGTCGGGGAGCTGTTTTTT. This codes for CASSFGGRASGLVGELFF.

V and J are TRBV5-4 and TRBJ1-2; maybe TRBD1 (5 bases). The germline V gene encodes CDR1 SGHNT and CDR2 YYREEE (reference sequence). Trimming took off 3 bases at V and 4 bases at J, with 13 bases between the two ends. The CDR3 spans 14 residues. For the CDR3, the DNA is TGTGCCAGCAGCTCTACAGGCGTTGGCTATGGCTACACCTTC. As protein: CASSSTGVGYGYTF.

Comments on this clone: Other nucleotide sequences from this sample produce the same CDR3. The chain recombines TRBV5-1 with TRBJ1-5; no clear D gene. Germline lookup yields CDR1 SGHRS and CDR2 YFSETQ. The CDR3 is 15 residues long. V was cut by 0 bases and J by 3 bases, with 10 bases left in between. CDR3 sequence: CASSLVPGNNQPQHF. CDR3 DNA: TGCGCCAGCAGCTTGGTCCCCGGGAACAATCAGCCCCAGCATTTT.

This clone was counted once. The rearrangement uses TRBV5-4 and TRBJ2-2, with 8 bases identical to TRBD1. The J segment lost 2 bases and the V segment lost 3 bases, leaving 3 bases of the junction unmatched. Germline CDR1 and CDR2: SGHNT and YYREEE (reference sequence). The CDR3 is 15 residues long. The CDR3 DNA sequence: TGTGCCAGCAGCTCGGGACAGGACAACACCGGGGAGCTGTTTTTT. Translation gives CASSSGQDNTGELFF.

This clone was detected only a few times. The chain combines TRBV11-2 with TRBJ1-5; 7 bases map to TRBD1. Trimming removed 5 bases from V and 4 bases from J; junction bases left unmatched: 2. The CDR3 length is 13 residues. CDR1 SGHAT and CDR2 FQNNGV come from the germline V gene. The CDR3 is CASSVTGNQPQHF. The CDR3 DNA sequence: TGTGCCAGCAGCGTGACAGGGAATCAGCCCCAGCATTTT.

This sequence joins TRBV9 and TRBJ2-5; 10 bases map to TRBD1. With 1 base clipped from V and 3 bases from J, the junction kept 3 bases outside the gene matches. Germline assignment: CDR1 SGDLS and CDR2 YYNGEE. The CDR3 has 15 amino acids. The CDR3 is CASSVMGTGEETQYF. The CDR3 nucleotides are TGTGCCAGCAGCGTAATGGGGACAGGGGAAGAGACCCAGTACTTC.

A word on this clone: The same CDR3 also results from other DNA sequences found in this sample. V gene TRBV5-1 combines with J gene TRBJ1-2, with unresolved D. Trimming removed 3 bases from V and 0 bases from J, with 6 bases in between. This CDR3 has 13 amino acids. Germline V gene sequence: CDR1 SGHRS, CDR2 YFSETQ. The CDR3 reads CASSSQANYGYTF. CDR3 coding DNA: TGCGCCAGCAGCTCACAAGCTAACTATGGCTACACCTTC.

The V gene is TRBV10-3, the J gene TRBJ2-7, with 7 positions matching TRBD1. Germline V gives CDR1 ENHRY, CDR2 SYGVKD. CDR3 size: 13 residues. V lost 4 bases and J lost 2; bases outside the gene matches: 2. This CDR3 is CAISAQGAYEQYF. Here the CDR3 DNA reads TGTGCCATCAGTGCTCAGGGGGCCTACGAGCAGTACTTC.

The chain recombines TRBV2 with TRBJ2-1, with D maybe TRBD1 (6 bases). The germline V and J ends were trimmed by 5 bases and 7 bases, with 12 bases remaining between them. Germline V gene sequence: CDR1 SNHLY, CDR2 FYNNEI. CDR3 length equals 13 residues. The CDR3 nucleotides are TGTGCCAGCAGTACACAGGGTGGGAATGAGCAGTTCTTC. The encoded protein is CASSTQGGNEQFF.

Comments on this clone: Other DNA sequences within the sample encode an identical CDR3. The CDR3 here is CASSLDRANTEAFF. CDR3 coding DNA: TGTGCCAGCAGTTTGGACAGGGCTAACACTGAAGCTTTCTTT. J is TRBJ1-1 and V is TRBV6-5, with TRBD1 matching 8 bases. The CDR3 extends over 14 amino acids. CDR1 is MNHEY and CDR2 is SVGAGI in the germline V gene. Germline trimming cut 4 bases from V and 2 bases from J; bases unmatched to any gene: 3.

A word on this clone: A read error is likely here: a far larger clone is one base away. The same CDR3 can be traced to other DNA sequences in this sample. The chain is built from TRBV6-6 and TRBJ2-7, with D unresolved. Per germline, CDR1 MNHNY and CDR2 SVGAGI (reference sequence). The ends were cut back, 4 bases at V and 6 bases at J, with 19 bases in the middle. CDR3 size: 15 residues. The CDR3 DNA is TGTGCCAGCAGTTTCTCGGGTACCGGAACGGGCGAGCAGTACTTC. The encoded protein is CASSFSGTGTGEQYF.

CDR3 amino acids: CASRPPGQLYGYTF. The CDR3 DNA reads as TGTGCCAGCAGACCCCCGGGACAACTGTATGGCTACACCTTC. J is TRBJ1-2 and V is TRBV28; D may be TRBD1 (6 bases). Looked up from germline, CDR1 is MDHEN and CDR2 is SYDVKM. The CDR3 spans 14 residues. The ends were cut back, 6 bases at V and 5 bases at J, with 16 bases in the middle.

This rearrangement joins TRBV27 to TRBJ1-2, with 8 bases lining up with TRBD1. The V segment lost 4 bases and the J segment 4 bases; nucleotides outside the gene matches: 5. The CDR3 is 14 amino acids. Germline assignment: CDR1 MNHEY and CDR2 SMNVEV (reference sequence). In DNA form, the CDR3 reads TGTGCCAGCAGTTCCCGGACAGGGTCCTATGGCTACACCTTC. Amino acid sequence: CASSSRTGSYGYTF.

This chain uses TRBV18 with TRBJ1-4; 7 bases match TRBD1. CDR3 size: 14 residues. Germline loops: CDR1 KGHSH, CDR2 LQKENI. Trimming at V came to 3 bases and at J to 7 bases, leaving 5 bases not matched to a gene. CDR3 DNA: TGTGCCAGCTCACCGATGGGACAGAGTGAAAAACTGTTTTTT. Its translation: CASSPMGQSEKLFF. The full variable domain, with the rest looked up from reference TRBV18 and TRBJ1-4, is NAGVMQNPRHLVRRRGQEARLRCSPMKGHSHVYWYRQLPEEGLKFMVYLQKENIIDESGMPKERFSAEFPKEGPSILRIQQVVRGDSAAYFCASSPMGQSEKLFFGSGTQLSVL.